This T cell receptor (beta chain) is drawn from a study of cytomegalovirus exposure and HLA in healthy donors. Nominal health characterized the donors when sampled, though unrecorded immune exposures were likely. V was cut by 5 bases and J by 1 base, with 14 bases left in between. The CDR3 covers 16 residues. The germline V gene encodes CDR1 MNHEY and CDR2 SMNVEV (reference sequence). Findings and limits, study-wide: Links to common viral pathogens appeared, in a later analysis, for several of the most significant clusters.

This clone was recorded once. Its matching antigen is unknown. Primers included in the PCR were 60 Vbeta and 13 Jbeta primers. Sequenced by immunoSEQ multiplex PCR; TCRdb stores in-frame clones only, minus some. The data contain 100,000 or so clones, 65% to 80% of them singletons. This TCR was recovered from a female donor in good health and CMV-seronegative. The sample taken for sequencing was PBMCs. The chain combines TRBV27 with TRBJ1-4; a possible D gene is TRBD1 (6 bases). Here the CDR3 reads CASSPSSGETNEKLFF. As DNA, the CDR3 is TGTGCCAGCAGTCCGTCCTCAGGGGAAACTAATGAAAAACTGTTTTTT.